The 29 T cell receptor beta chains presented below share a single source sample, sequenced in a study of blood T cell repertoires in COVID-19. This table comes from immunoSEQ multiplex PCR, and its TCRdb copy is limited to in-frame clones, with some not included. The repertoire holds about 210,000 clones, with 80% to 90% as singletons. Material: peripheral blood. The receptors were gathered from a woman older than 75 with COVID-19, enrolled during active disease.

The J gene is TRBJ2-3, the V gene TRBV4-3; D possibly corresponds to TRBD2 (6 bases). The CDR3 runs 15 residues. V gave up 0 bases and J gave up 2 bases, with 9 bases separating them. Germline V lookup: CDR1 LGHNA, CDR2 YSLEER. The CDR3 region is CASSQDRTNTDTQYF. The CDR3 nucleotides are TGCGCCAGCAGCCAAGATCGGACTAACACAGATACGCAGTATTTT.

V is TRBV5-6 and J is TRBJ1-5, with TRBD1 identical over 9 bases. With 0 bases clipped from V and 6 bases from J, the junction kept 4 bases outside the gene matches. Germline V gives CDR1 SGHDT, CDR2 YYEEEE. The CDR3 runs to 15 residues. This chain's CDR3 is CASSLATGGGQPQHF. The DNA for the CDR3 is TGTGCCAGCAGCTTGGCCACAGGGGGCGGTCAGCCCCAGCATTTT.

The chain has TRBV5-4 and TRBJ1-6; D might be TRBD1 (6 bases). The CDR3 runs to 14 residues. Between the trimmed V and J ends, which lost 2 bases and 7 bases, there was a span of 10 bases. The germline CDR1 and CDR2 sequences are SGHNT and YYREEE (reference sequence). The CDR3 coding sequence is TGTGCCAGCAGCTTACCTCAGGGGAATTCACCCCTCCACTTT. This sequence encodes CASSLPQGNSPLHF. The variable domain in full, with the rest retrieved from reference TRBV5-4 and TRBJ1-6, is ETGVTQSPTHLIKTRGQQVTLRCSSQSGHNTVSWYQQALGQGPQFIFQYYREEENGRGNFPPRFSGLQFPNYSSELNVNALELDDSALYLCASSLPQGNSPLHFGNGTRLTVT.

The rearrangement uses TRBV7-8 and TRBJ2-7; TRBD1 matches 7 bases. Germline V CDR1 and CDR2: SGHVS, FQNEAQ. Trimming at V came to 5 bases and at J to 4 bases, leaving 8 bases not matched to a gene. The CDR3 spans 14 residues. DNA for the CDR3: TGTGCCAGCAGCCTCAGGACAGGACCTTACGAGCAGTACGTC. It specifies CASSLRTGPYEQYV.

The chain links TRBV9 to TRBJ2-7, with 11 bases lining up with TRBD1. V lost 7 bases, J lost 4 bases, and 1 base stayed unmatched. The germline gives CDR1 SGDLS, CDR2 YYNGEE. The CDR3 is 12 residues long. The CDR3 DNA is TGTGCCAGCGGACAGGGGGCATACGAGCAGTACTTC. This gives the protein CASGQGAYEQYF.

The chain couples TRBV18 to TRBJ1-2; 9 nucleotides align to TRBD1. This CDR3 contains 14 residues. The trim removed 4 bases at V and 4 bases at J, leaving 4 bases unmatched. CDR1 is KGHSH, CDR2 LQKENI, per germline. This chain's CDR3 is CASSLQGASYGYTF. CDR3 in DNA: TGTGCCAGCTCACTACAGGGGGCGAGCTATGGCTACACCTTC.

The chain carries TRBV18 and TRBJ1-5; 7 bases are a match to TRBD1. The length of the CDR3 is 15 residues. Germline lookup yields CDR1 KGHSH and CDR2 LQKENI. V shed 5 bases and J 4 bases; nucleotides not matched to a gene: 8. The CDR3 DNA reads TGTGCCAGCTCATCCACGGGACAGCTTAATCAGCCCCAGCATTTT. It yields the protein CASSSTGQLNQPQHF.

The rearrangement links TRBV19 to TRBJ1-5, with 8 bases matching TRBD1. The CDR3 totals 15 residues. Germline V gene sequence: CDR1 LNHDA, CDR2 SQIVND (reference sequence). The junction had 4 bases not matched to a gene; V was cut back by 6 bases and J by 0 bases. The chain's CDR3 is CASRPGGSSNQPQHF. DNA of the CDR3: TGTGCCAGTAGGCCAGGGGGCAGTAGCAATCAGCCCCAGCATTTT.

The V gene is TRBV18, the J gene TRBJ1-5; 8 bases match TRBD1. V was pared by 8 bases and J by 3 bases, with 3 bases of the junction left unmatched. In germline, CDR1 is KGHSH, CDR2 LQKENI. The CDR3 length is 13 residues. The CDR3 nucleotides read TGTGCCAGCCGACAGGGGATCAATCAGCCCCAGCATTTT. It yields the protein CASRQGINQPQHF.

The sample holds a few counts of this clone. The V gene is TRBV6-5, the J gene TRBJ1-4; possibly TRBD1 for D (5 bases). V was cut by 6 bases and J by 11 bases, with 19 bases left in between. CDR3 size: 14 residues. The germline V gene encodes CDR1 MNHEY and CDR2 SVGAGI. CDR3 loop: CASSRRAQGDKLFF. The CDR3 bases are TGTGCCAGCAGCCGCCGGGCCCAGGGCGATAAACTGTTTTTT.

This clone was seen only once. V usage is TRBV7-2 and J usage is TRBJ2-3; D is unresolved. CDR1 and CDR2 (germline): SGHTA, FQGNSA. The V end lost 2 bases, the J end lost 3 bases, and 12 bases lay between the germline ends. The CDR3 is made up of 15 amino acids. CDR3 region: CASSLFLAPTDTQYF. CDR3 DNA sequence: TGTGCCAGCAGCTTATTTTTGGCCCCGACAGATACGCAGTATTTT.

The chain recombines TRBV5-1 with TRBJ2-2; 7 nucleotides match TRBD1. V lost 4 bases and J lost 2; bases outside the gene matches: 5. CDR1 SGHRS and CDR2 YFSETQ come from the germline V gene. The CDR3 runs to 15 residues. CDR3 DNA sequence: TGCGCCAGCAGCCAGGGACAGTTTAACACCGGGGAGCTGTTTTTT. Translated, it gives CASSQGQFNTGELFF.

This clone was observed a handful of times. CDR3 amino acids: CASIDTGYGYTF. As DNA, the CDR3 is TGTGCCAGCATCGACACGGGGTATGGCTACACCTTC. The chain links TRBV28 to TRBJ1-2; no clear D gene. Germline CDR1 and CDR2: MDHEN and SYDVKM. Trimming took 7 bases from V and 5 from J, leaving 11 bases between them. CDR3 size: 12 residues.

V is TRBV7-2 and J is TRBJ2-3, with 7 bases fitting TRBD1. V shed 3 bases, J shed 4 bases, and the junction held 1 base outside the gene matches. CDR3 length: 13 residues. The germline V gene has CDR1 SGHTA and CDR2 FQGNSA. The CDR3 sequence: CASSFTGADTQYF. Written as DNA, the CDR3 is TGTGCCAGCAGCTTCACAGGGGCAGATACGCAGTATTTT. The whole variable domain, remainder taken from reference TRBV7-2 and TRBJ2-3, is GAGVSQSPSNKVTEKGKDVELRCDPISGHTALYWYRQSLGQGLEFLIYFQGNSAPDKSGLPSDRFSAERTGGSVSTLTIQRTQQEDSAVYLCASSFTGADTQYFGPGTRLTVL.

This chain uses TRBV30 with TRBJ1-1; D unclear. The ends were cut back, 7 bases at V and 3 bases at J, with 12 bases in the middle. Germline CDR1 reads GTSNPN; CDR2 reads SVGIG (reference sequence). The CDR3 covers 12 residues. CDR3 protein: CASRPGYTEAFF. The CDR3 nucleotides are TGTGCCTCTCGGCCGGGGTACACTGAAGCTTTCTTT.

V and J are TRBV7-2 and TRBJ1-6; 11 bases are shared with TRBD1. This CDR3 has 15 amino acids. Trimming took 5 bases from V and 8 from J; bases not matched to a gene: 5. Germline lookup yields CDR1 SGHTA and CDR2 FQGNSA. The CDR3 spells CASSDRTGGDSPLHF. The CDR3 bases are TGTGCCAGCAGCGACCGGACAGGGGGCGATTCACCCCTCCACTTT.

V gene TRBV19 combines with J gene TRBJ2-1; 8 bases map to TRBD2. CDR3 size: 15 residues. V lost 5 bases, J lost 7 bases, and 10 bases stayed unmatched. Germline V lookup: CDR1 LNHDA, CDR2 SQIVND (reference sequence). This chain's CDR3 is CASSALGASGNEQFF. In DNA, the CDR3 is TGTGCCAGTAGTGCCCTTGGGGCTAGCGGGAATGAGCAGTTCTTC. The full variable domain, with the rest looked up from reference TRBV19 and TRBJ2-1, is DGGITQSPKYLFRKEGQNVTLSCEQNLNHDAMYWYRQDPGQGLRLIYYSQIVNDFQKGDIAEGYSVSREKKESFPLTVTSAQKNPTAFYLCASSALGASGNEQFFGPGTRLTVL.

This clone was recorded once. The sample has other DNA sequences that encode this CDR3 too. The V and J genes are TRBV28 and TRBJ2-3, with TRBD1 matching over 7 bases. Germline CDR1 and CDR2: MDHEN and SYDVKM. Losses at the gene ends were 5 bases for V and 3 bases for J; bases not matched to a gene: 5. The CDR3 spans 14 residues. CDR3 in amino acids: CASSPSGGTDTQYF. For the CDR3, the DNA is TGTGCCAGCAGTCCCTCAGGGGGTACAGATACGCAGTATTTT.

V and J are TRBV3-1 (or the pseudogene TRBV3-2) and TRBJ1-2, with a weak D call TRBD1 (6 bases). The CDR3 loop spans 12 amino acids. The germline V gene encodes CDR1 LGHDT and CDR2 YNNKEL (reference sequence). Trimming took off 4 bases at V and 7 bases at J, with 10 bases between the two ends. The CDR3 loop reads CASSLGHSGYTF. The DNA of the CDR3 is TGTGCCAGCAGCCTGGGACACTCTGGCTACACCTTC.

The chain combines TRBV7-2 with TRBJ2-3; 11 nucleotides align to TRBD2. The junction had 4 bases not matched to a gene; V was cut back by 5 bases and J by 0 bases. The CDR3 runs 16 residues. Germline assignment: CDR1 SGHTA and CDR2 FQGNSA. The CDR3: CASSISGGASTDTQYF. DNA of the CDR3: TGTGCCAGCAGCATTAGCGGGGGGGCTAGCACAGATACGCAGTATTTT.

The chain links TRBV7-2 to TRBJ1-3; 8 bases are a match to TRBD1. The length of the CDR3 is 19 residues. Germline-derived CDR1 and CDR2 are SGHTA and FQGNSA. Trimming cost V 3 bases and J 0 bases; bases outside gene matches: 13. CDR3 sequence reads: CASSLGQGAQKYSGNTIYF. As DNA, the CDR3 is TGTGCCAGCAGCTTGGGGCAGGGGGCGCAGAAATACTCTGGAAACACCATATATTTT.

The genes are TRBV6-2 or TRBV6-3 and TRBJ2-5; 10 bases align to TRBD2. V shed 6 bases, J shed 6 bases, and the junction held 10 bases outside the gene matches. CDR3 size: 15 residues. Germline-derived CDR1 and CDR2 are MNHEY and SVGEGT. The CDR3 nucleotides are TGTGCCAGCAGCGGAAGCGGGGGGGCCGCGAAGACCCAGTACTTC. The encoded protein is CASSGSGGAAKTQYF.

V gene TRBV11-2 combines with J gene TRBJ1-2; 11 positions agree with TRBD1. The J segment lost 4 bases and the V segment lost 3 bases, leaving 10 bases of the junction unmatched. In germline, CDR1 is SGHAT, CDR2 FQNNGV. The CDR3 is 17 amino acids. The CDR3 reads CASSLSLDRGHIYGYTF. The CDR3, as DNA: TGTGCCAGCAGCTTGTCCTTGGACAGGGGGCATATCTATGGCTACACCTTC. Based on the CDR3 plus reference TRBV11-2 and TRBJ1-2, the full variable domain is EAGVAQSPRYKIIEKRQSVAFWCNPISGHATLYWYQQILGQGPKLLIQFQNNGVVDDSQLPKDRFSAERLKGVDSTLKIQPAKLEDSAVYLCASSLSLDRGHIYGYTFGSGTRLTVV.

The V gene is TRBV19, the J gene TRBJ2-3, with D perhaps matching TRBD2 (5 bases). Germline CDR1 is LNHDA and CDR2 is SQIVND (reference sequence). The CDR3 consists of 17 residues. Between the trimmed V and J ends, which lost 2 bases and 1 base, there was a span of 16 bases. CDR3 in DNA: TGTGCCAGTAGTATATCCCCCAGCGAGGGAGGCACAGATACGCAGTATTTT. As protein: CASSISPSEGGTDTQYF. Complete variable domain (other parts from reference TRBV19 and TRBJ2-3): DGGITQSPKYLFRKEGQNVTLSCEQNLNHDAMYWYRQDPGQGLRLIYYSQIVNDFQKGDIAEGYSVSREKKESFPLTVTSAQKNPTAFYLCASSISPSEGGTDTQYFGPGTRLTVL.

The chain links TRBV7-9 to TRBJ1-1, with D unclear. The germline gives CDR1 SEHNR, CDR2 FQNEAQ (reference sequence). Trimming left V 2 bases short and J 6 bases short, with 7 bases between. The CDR3 length is 12 residues. For the CDR3, the DNA is TGTGCCAGCAGCTTAACTGAGGCTGAAGCTTTCTTT. This gives the protein CASSLTEAEAFF.

The rearrangement joins TRBV6-5 to TRBJ1-1; D is possibly TRBD1 (5 bases). V lost 10 bases and J lost 3, with 15 bases in between. Germline V lookup: CDR1 MNHEY, CDR2 SVGAGI. This CDR3 is 13 amino acids long. The CDR3 sequence is CATSWLGDTEAFF. The CDR3, as DNA: TGTGCCACCTCCTGGCTAGGGGACACTGAAGCTTTCTTT.

Points on this clone: Mismatch with germline at one junction end may stem from a read error. This chain joins TRBV7-7 and TRBJ2-1; unclear D gene. The CDR3 covers 15 residues. Germline V gene lookup returns CDR1 SSHAT and CDR2 FNYEAQ (reference sequence). CDR3: CASSLGRNSYNEQFF. The CDR3 nucleotides are TGTGCTAGCAGCTTAGGGCGGAACTCCTACAATGAGCAGTTCTTC.

This clone occurred a few times. The V gene is TRBV6-5, the J gene TRBJ1-1; weak D call: TRBD1 (6 bases). V was clipped by 6 bases and J by 1 base, with 15 bases between them. The CDR3 sequence is 15 residues long. The germline V gene has CDR1 MNHEY and CDR2 SVGAGI. CDR3 DNA sequence: TGTGCCAGCAGACCGGACAGAGCAAAGAACACTGAAGCTTTCTTT. Its translation is CASRPDRAKNTEAFF.

This chain uses TRBV28 with TRBJ1-1, with D unresolved. V was shortened by 2 bases and J by 1 base, with 5 bases between the two germline ends. This CDR3 is built from 13 residues. Germline V CDR1 and CDR2: MDHEN, SYDVKM. The CDR3 reads CASSLNTNTEAFF. In DNA form, the CDR3 reads TGTGCCAGCAGTTTAAACACGAACACTGAAGCTTTCTTT.